This T cell receptor beta chain was recorded in a study of T-cell memory formation after mild COVID-19 (dated by TCRdb to 2020 to 2023). Study-wide context: TCR sequence clusters from the two donors were found to be largely donor specific. In two donors, T-cell clones that expanded and contracted after mild COVID-19 were tracked by sequencing TCRalpha and TCRbeta repertoires over time. The cohort was made up of two young adult volunteers, one female and one male, who were previously healthy.

There are a few counts of this clonotype. The specificity of this receptor is unknown. Base quality data are lacking; no much larger clone is found one base away. Reading from cysteine to phenylalanine, the CDR3 counts 14 amino acids. Just the 42-base CDR3 DNA is kept, in frame starting at base 1. The germline V gene (reference sequence) provides CDR1 LGHDT and CDR2 YNNKEL. Germline trimming amounts to 6 bases on V and 4 bases on J, with 4 as the count of junction bases outside the gene matches. Ficoll-Paque density gradient centrifugation was used to isolate PBMCs. The study at large found these results: Some responding clones were detected in pre-infection memory, suggesting pre-existing cross-reactive memory T cells joined the SARS-CoV-2 response. Whether the second-wave clones peaking on day 37 were SARS-CoV-2 specific was not confirmed. Contracting CD4+ clones were found mainly in CM and EM memory subsets, while CD8+ clones were enriched in EMRA. From day 15 to 85, contracting clones showed balanced CD4/CD8 phenotypes, whereas a second wave of clones that expanded from day 15 to 37 leaned towards CD4+. Only a couple of mild cases were covered in the study, and larger cohorts including severe cases with pre-infection samples were considered necessary.

Sequenced on an Illumina NovaSeq 6000. cDNA libraries for TCRalpha and TCRbeta were prepared by 5'RACE using constant-segment primers, with sample barcodes and unique molecular identifiers added. RNA was extracted from every sample with Trizol reagent. The libraries were amplified in two PCR steps, and the second step added a second sample barcode and Illumina TruSeq adapters. Libraries were sequenced on an Illumina NovaSeq with 2 x 150 bp paired-end reads. Per the authors' processing: Demultiplexing of reads and collapsing into UMI-guided consensus sequences were performed with migec v1.2.7. Using mixcr v2.1.11, UMI consensuses were aligned to TRA and TRB V and J templates and then assembled into clonotypes. Expanded or contracted clonotypes were those called significant by both edgeR and NoisET, with noise models trained on biological replicates. For edgeR calls, a false discovery rate-adjusted p below 0.01 and a log2 fold-change threshold of 1 were applied. As an exploratory analysis of dynamics, max-normalized trajectories of the 1000 most abundant clonotypes were examined with PCA combined with hierarchical clustering. Each responding clone was given a CD4 or CD8 phenotype based on the CD4+ and CD8+ repertoires, which had been sequenced separately. TCRdb trimmed public reads at Q25 via fastp, called clones via MiXCR and kept in-frame beta chains. Every CDR3 protein is listed once, alongside the most common genes and DNA of its rows. It is TCRdb's table, rather than the study itself, that gives the V and J calls and clone size. The sample table records approximately 350,000 distinct CDR3 sequences; approximately 29% of these occur just once. Of the sample, approximately 13% is held by the ten largest clones.

This sequence was found in an adult woman who had mild COVID-19 (a few samples of this study predate the infection). The sample titles of this study are shuffled in the database, so cell type and time point are left out; the donor was told from shared clones. The sequenced sample consisted of PBMCs or a T cell subset sorted from them (not recorded which). The rearranged segments are TRBV3-1 and TRBJ2-3; 10 central nucleotides agree with TRBD1. The bases are TGTGCCAGCAGTTCGGGACAGGGGTCAGATACGCAGTATTTT. The translation is CASSSGQGSDTQYF.